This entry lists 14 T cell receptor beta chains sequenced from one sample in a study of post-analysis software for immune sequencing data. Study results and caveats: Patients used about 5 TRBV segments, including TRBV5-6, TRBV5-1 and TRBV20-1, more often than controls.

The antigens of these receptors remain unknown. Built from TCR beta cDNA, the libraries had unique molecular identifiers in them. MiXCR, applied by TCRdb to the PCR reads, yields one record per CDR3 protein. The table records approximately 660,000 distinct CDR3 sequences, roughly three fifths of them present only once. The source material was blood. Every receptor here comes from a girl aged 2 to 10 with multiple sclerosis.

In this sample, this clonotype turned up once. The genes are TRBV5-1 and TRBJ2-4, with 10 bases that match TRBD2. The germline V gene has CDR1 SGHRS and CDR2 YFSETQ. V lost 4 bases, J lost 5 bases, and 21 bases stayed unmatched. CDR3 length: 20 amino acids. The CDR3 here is CASSRSPYSGRPGIQNIQYF. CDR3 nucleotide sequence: TGCGCCAGCAGCCGATCCCCTTATAGCGGGAGGCCGGGCATCCAAAACATTCAGTACTTC.

Here the CDR3 reads CASSEAPGQGTDYGYTF. In DNA, the CDR3 is TGTGCCAGCAGTGAAGCGCCGGGACAGGGGACCGACTATGGCTACACCTTC. The chain recombines TRBV6-1 with TRBJ1-2; 10 nucleotides agree with TRBD1. The CDR3 length is 17 residues. The V gene's germline CDR1 is MNHNS and CDR2 SASEGT. V lost 0 bases and J lost 3; bases outside the gene matches: 7.

The chain's CDR3 is CASSVAGGSNEQFF. The CDR3 DNA reads TGTGCCAGCAGCGTAGCAGGCGGGAGCAATGAGCAGTTCTTC. V gene TRBV9 combines with J gene TRBJ2-1, with 7 positions matching TRBD2. V was pared by 0 bases and J by 6 bases, with 3 bases of the junction left unmatched. The CDR3 sequence is 14 residues long. Germline V CDR1 and CDR2: SGDLS, YYNGEE.

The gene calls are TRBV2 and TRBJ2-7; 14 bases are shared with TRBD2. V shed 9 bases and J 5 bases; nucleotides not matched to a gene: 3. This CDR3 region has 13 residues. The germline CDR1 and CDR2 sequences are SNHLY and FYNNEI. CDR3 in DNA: TGTGCCAGAGGGACTAGCGGGAGAGACGAGCAGTACTTC. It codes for CARGTSGRDEQYF. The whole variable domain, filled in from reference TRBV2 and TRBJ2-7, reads EPEVTQTPSHQVTQMGQEVILRCVPISNHLYFYWYRQILGQKVEFLVSFYNNEISEKSEIFDDQFSVERPDGSNFTLKIRSTKLEDSAMYFCARGTSGRDEQYFGPGTRLTVT.

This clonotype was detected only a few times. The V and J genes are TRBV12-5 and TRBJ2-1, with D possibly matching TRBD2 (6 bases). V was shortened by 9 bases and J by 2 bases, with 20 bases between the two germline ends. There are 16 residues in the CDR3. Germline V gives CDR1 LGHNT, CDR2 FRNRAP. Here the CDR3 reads CASGTVISGPYNEQFF. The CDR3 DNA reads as TGTGCTAGCGGTACTGTAATAAGCGGGCCCTACAATGAGCAGTTCTTC.

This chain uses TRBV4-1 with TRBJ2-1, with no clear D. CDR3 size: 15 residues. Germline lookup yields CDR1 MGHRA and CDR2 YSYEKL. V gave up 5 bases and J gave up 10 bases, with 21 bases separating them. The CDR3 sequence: CASSVGPNRLGEQFF. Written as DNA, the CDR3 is TGCGCCAGCAGCGTAGGGCCGAATAGGCTAGGGGAGCAGTTCTTC.

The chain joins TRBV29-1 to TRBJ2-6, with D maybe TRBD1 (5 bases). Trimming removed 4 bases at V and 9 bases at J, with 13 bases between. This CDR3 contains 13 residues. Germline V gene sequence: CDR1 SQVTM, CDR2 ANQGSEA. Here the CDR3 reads CSVATAINNVLTF. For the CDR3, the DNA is TGCAGCGTTGCGACAGCGATCAACAACGTCCTGACTTTC.

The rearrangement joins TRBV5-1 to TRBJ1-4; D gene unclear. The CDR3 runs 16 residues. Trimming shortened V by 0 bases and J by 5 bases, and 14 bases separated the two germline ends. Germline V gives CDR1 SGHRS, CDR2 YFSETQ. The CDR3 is CASSLGRGVVNEKLFF. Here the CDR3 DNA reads TGCGCCAGCAGCTTGGGCCGCGGGGTGGTAAATGAAAAACTGTTTTTT.

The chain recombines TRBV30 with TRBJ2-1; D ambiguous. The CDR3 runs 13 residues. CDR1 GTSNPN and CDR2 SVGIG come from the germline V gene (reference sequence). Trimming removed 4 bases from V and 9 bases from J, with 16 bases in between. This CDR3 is CAWNPVQHGEQFF. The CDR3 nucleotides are TGTGCCTGGAACCCGGTCCAACACGGTGAGCAGTTCTTC.

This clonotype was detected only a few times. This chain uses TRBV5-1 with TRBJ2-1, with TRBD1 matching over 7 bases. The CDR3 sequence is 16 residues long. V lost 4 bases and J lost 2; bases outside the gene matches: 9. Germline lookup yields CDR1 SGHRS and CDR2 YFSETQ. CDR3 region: CASSRSGTVAYNEQFF. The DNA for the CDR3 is TGCGCCAGCAGCCGCTCGGGGACAGTGGCCTACAATGAGCAGTTCTTC.

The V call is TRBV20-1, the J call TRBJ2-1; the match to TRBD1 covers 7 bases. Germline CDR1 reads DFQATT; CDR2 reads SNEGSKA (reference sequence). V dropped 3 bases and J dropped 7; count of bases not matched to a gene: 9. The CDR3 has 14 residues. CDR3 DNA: TGCAGTGCTAGCTCCGGGACAGAAAGTAATGAGCAGTTCTTC. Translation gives CSASSGTESNEQFF.

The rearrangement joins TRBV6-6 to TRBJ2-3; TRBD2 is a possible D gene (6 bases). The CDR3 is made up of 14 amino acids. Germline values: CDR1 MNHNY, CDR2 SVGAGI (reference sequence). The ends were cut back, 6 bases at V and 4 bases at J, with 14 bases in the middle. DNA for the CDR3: TGTGCCAGCAGGGAGGGCAGCTTCGCAGATACGCAGTATTTT. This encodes CASREGSFADTQYF.

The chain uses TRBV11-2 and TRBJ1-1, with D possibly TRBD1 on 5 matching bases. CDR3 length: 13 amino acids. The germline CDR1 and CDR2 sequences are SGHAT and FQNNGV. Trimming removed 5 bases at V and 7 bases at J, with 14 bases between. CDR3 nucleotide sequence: TGTGCCAGCAGCCCTGAGGGGTATTATGAAGCTTTCTTT. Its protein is CASSPEGYYEAFF.

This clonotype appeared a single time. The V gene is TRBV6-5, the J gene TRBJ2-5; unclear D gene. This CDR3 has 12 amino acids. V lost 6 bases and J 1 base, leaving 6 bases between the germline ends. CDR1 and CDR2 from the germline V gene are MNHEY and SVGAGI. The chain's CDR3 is CASRSAQETQYF. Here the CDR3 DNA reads TGTGCCAGCAGGTCAGCCCAAGAGACCCAGTACTTC.